Below are 21 T cell receptor beta chains sequenced from a single sample in a study of T-cell reconstitution after alpha-beta-depleted transplantation in children (dated by TCRdb to the mid-2010s). Library preparation used PCR. The sequencer listed for this sample is Illumina HiSeq 2500. TCR library preparation used molecular barcoding, with unique molecular identifiers applied to normalize quantification of the TCRbeta repertoire. TCRdb reprocessing: public reads trimmed at Q25 with fastp, clones called with MiXCR, in-frame beta chains kept. Under each unique CDR3 protein, matching rows form one entry showing the most common genes and DNA. This sample holds about 400,000 distinct CDR3 sequences; around 20% were observed only once. The biggest ten clones account for 3.8% of the sample. Sequenced material: PBMCs from the stem cell graft donor, taken from the stem cell graft. The receptors originated from a human donor who donated a stem cell graft to a child with acute myeloid leukemia.

This sequence joins TRBV6-5 and TRBJ2-5; TRBD2 aligns across 10 bases. This CDR3 spans 17 amino acids. In germline, CDR1 is MNHEY, CDR2 SVGAGI. Trimming at V came to 4 bases and at J to 6 bases, leaving 14 bases not matched to a gene. Written as DNA, the CDR3 is TGTGCCAGCAGTTGGACATGGAGAGCGGGAGGGTCTCAGACCCAGTACTTC. Residues: CASSWTWRAGGSQTQYF.

The CDR3 loop reads CASSPRTGVNEQYF. The CDR3, as DNA: TGTGCCAGCAGTCCGAGGACAGGGGTCAACGAGCAGTACTTC. V usage is TRBV12-3 or TRBV12-4 and J usage is TRBJ2-7; 9 positions match TRBD1. The CDR3 runs to 14 residues. J was trimmed by 5 bases and V by 5 bases; bases with no gene match: 7.

The chain carries TRBV6-2 or TRBV6-3 and TRBJ2-7, with 13 bases that match TRBD2. The CDR3 is 13 residues long. The germline V gene has CDR1 MNHEY and CDR2 SVGEGT. After removal of 8 bases from V and 6 bases from J, the junction contained 4 bases not matched to a gene. This CDR3 is CASRTSGSSEQYF. Here the CDR3 DNA reads TGTGCCAGCCGGACTAGCGGGAGCTCCGAGCAGTACTTC.

This clonotype was found a few times. The CDR3 DNA follows: TGCAGCGTTGTAGGACTAGCGGGAGCCAGCAGCTCCTACGAGCAGTACTTC. Its protein product is CSVVGLAGASSSYEQYF. This rearrangement joins TRBV29-1 to TRBJ2-7, with TRBD2 matching over 13 bases. The CDR3 consists of 17 residues. Germline values: CDR1 SQVTM, CDR2 ANQGSEA. V was pared by 4 bases and J by 0 bases, with 9 bases of the junction left unmatched.

The chain is built from TRBV21-1 and TRBJ2-2; TRBD1 is taken as the D call from the table, unchecked against the DNA. TRBV21-1 is designated a pseudogene. The CDR3 runs 16 residues. DNA for the CDR3: TGTGCCAGCAGCAAAGATCAGGGCGATAAGGCCGGGGAGCTGTTTTTT. It encodes CASSKDQGDKAGELFF.

This clonotype has a handful of counts. The J gene is TRBJ1-1, the V gene TRBV5-6; D unclear. V shed 4 bases and J shed 0 bases, with 7 bases lying between them. Germline-derived CDR1 and CDR2 are SGHDT and YYEEEE. This CDR3 is built from 13 residues. The CDR3 loop is CASSPIMNTEAFF. In nucleotides, the CDR3 is TGTGCCAGCAGCCCGATTATGAACACTGAAGCTTTCTTT.

This clonotype was seen a handful of times. The chain joins TRBV5-1 to TRBJ2-1; 14 bases align to TRBD2. This CDR3 comprises 20 residues. Germline V gene sequence: CDR1 SGHRS, CDR2 YFSETQ. Trimming took 1 base from V and 8 from J; bases not matched to a gene: 17. The CDR3 reads CASSLSGAIGLAGGLDEQFF. CDR3 nucleotides: TGCGCCAGCAGCTTGTCGGGGGCAATCGGACTAGCGGGAGGTCTAGATGAGCAGTTCTTC.

This clonotype was seen many times. V is TRBV20-1 and J is TRBJ1-1; maybe TRBD1 (6 bases). Deletions cut 6 bases from V and 1 base from J, with 15 bases between. The germline V gene has CDR1 DFQATT and CDR2 SNEGSKA (reference sequence). The CDR3 has 14 amino acids. CDR3 in amino acids: CSASRSTGNTEAFF. Here the CDR3 DNA reads TGCAGTGCCTCCAGATCGACAGGGAACACTGAAGCTTTCTTT.

The genes are TRBV29-1 and TRBJ1-1; D not certain. V was pared by 7 bases and J by 1 base, with 7 bases between. Per the germline V gene, CDR1 is SQVTM and CDR2 is ANQGSEA. The CDR3 is made up of 11 amino acids. This CDR3 is CSDGGNTEAFF. The CDR3 bases are TGCAGCGACGGAGGGAACACTGAAGCTTTCTTT.

This clonotype has ten or more counts. The chain recombines TRBV6-6 with TRBJ2-7, with TRBD2 as a possible D gene (5 bases). V was pared by 0 bases and J by 9 bases, with 9 bases between. The CDR3 is 12 amino acids. Germline-derived CDR1 and CDR2 are MNHNY and SVGAGI (reference sequence). The DNA for the CDR3 is TGTGCCAGCAGTTACTCCAGCGGAGTGCAGTACTTC. Protein sequence: CASSYSSGVQYF.

The rearrangement uses TRBV12-3 or TRBV12-4 and TRBJ1-1, with TRBD1 as a possible D gene (6 bases). V dropped 1 base and J dropped 4 bases, with 16 bases sitting between them. This CDR3 is 16 amino acids long. The CDR3 DNA follows: TGTGCCAGCAGTTTAGGTCTGGACAGTATTGGCACTGAAGCTTTCTTT. The encoded protein is CASSLGLDSIGTEAFF.

This clonotype was seen many times. The chain couples TRBV12-3 or TRBV12-4 to TRBJ2-3; D is undetermined. The CDR3 runs to 13 residues. With 3 bases removed from V and 2 bases from J, the gap between germline ends came to 6 bases. DNA for the CDR3: TGTGCCAGCAGTTTTGGCACCACAGATACGCAGTATTTT. Its translation: CASSFGTTDTQYF.

This clonotype was counted many times. The genes are TRBV12-3 or TRBV12-4 and TRBJ2-7; tentatively, D is TRBD1 or TRBD2 (6 bases each). The CDR3 has 17 residues. V was shortened by 8 bases and J by 1 base, with 24 bases between the two germline ends. The chain's CDR3 is CASAVFWFGGHSYEQYF. As DNA, the CDR3 is TGTGCCAGCGCGGTGTTTTGGTTCGGGGGCCATTCCTACGAGCAGTACTTC.

This clonotype was seen ten or more times. The rearrangement uses TRBV24-1 and TRBJ2-7; D perhaps matches TRBD1 (5 bases). Germline CDR1 is KGHDR and CDR2 is SFDVKD. This CDR3 region has 13 residues. The ends were cut back, 3 bases at V and 5 bases at J, with 10 bases in the middle. Here the CDR3 DNA reads TGTGCCACCAGTGATGGACACCGCGACGAGCAGTACTTC. Protein: CATSDGHRDEQYF.

The chain couples TRBV6-1 to TRBJ2-7, with a tentative D call TRBD2 (5 bases). V was shortened by 4 bases and J by 5 bases, with 18 bases between the two germline ends. Germline V gives CDR1 MNHNS, CDR2 SASEGT. The CDR3 contains 15 residues. This chain's CDR3 is CASSGYPDPGNEQYF. The CDR3 DNA is TGTGCCAGCAGTGGATACCCAGATCCGGGGAACGAGCAGTACTTC.

CDR3 bases: TGTGCCAGCAGGAATAAGGGCCGGTTCTTC. Amino acid sequence: CASRNKGRFF. V usage is TRBV6-1 and J usage is TRBJ2-1; D is uncertain. CDR3 size: 10 residues. Germline V gene lookup returns CDR1 MNHNS and CDR2 SASEGT. Trimming removed 6 bases from V and 15 bases from J, with 12 bases in between.

In this sample, this clonotype turned up a few times. The V gene is TRBV5-1, the J gene TRBJ2-3; 10 bases fit TRBD2. The germline V gene has CDR1 SGHRS and CDR2 YFSETQ. V was clipped by 0 bases and J by 2 bases; unmatched bases: 3. This CDR3 has 16 amino acids. The CDR3 region is CASSLEAGGLTDTQYF. Here the CDR3 DNA reads TGCGCCAGCAGCTTGGAAGCGGGGGGGCTCACAGATACGCAGTATTTT.

In its sample, this clonotype was seen many times. The chain is built from TRBV20-1 and TRBJ2-7; D not resolved. The V gene lost 5 bases and the J gene lost 0 bases, with 14 bases spanning the gap. Germline-derived CDR1 and CDR2 are DFQATT and SNEGSKA (reference sequence). This CDR3 contains 14 residues. The CDR3 sequence: CSASKDSVSYEQYF. DNA of the CDR3: TGCAGTGCTTCGAAAGACTCCGTCTCCTACGAGCAGTACTTC.

This clonotype was recorded many times. The chain has TRBV25-1 and TRBJ2-7; D may be TRBD1 (6 bases). V lost 4 bases and J 4 bases, leaving 17 bases between the germline ends. Germline lookup yields CDR1 MGHDK and CDR2 SYGVNS. The CDR3 is 15 residues long. CDR3 residues: CASSGNPGTKYEQYF. In DNA, the CDR3 is TGTGCCAGCAGTGGCAACCCCGGGACAAAATACGAGCAGTACTTC.

About this clonotype itself: Since no conserved phenylalanine or tryptophan closes the CDR3, a read error is the likely cause. V and J are TRBV6-1 and TRBJ1-4; 10 bases match TRBD1. From germline, CDR1 is MNHNS and CDR2 SASEGT. Trimming cost V 6 bases and J 6 bases; bases outside gene matches: 16. CDR3 length: 18 residues. CDR3 nucleotide sequence: TGTGCCAGCAGAACCCACCGGGACAGGGGAAGGGCGGATGAAAAACTGTTTTAT. Translated, it gives CASRTHRDRGRADEKLFY.

The gene calls are TRBV20-1 and TRBJ2-7, with a possible D match to TRBD2 (6 bases). Germline V gene lookup returns CDR1 DFQATT and CDR2 SNEGSKA (reference sequence). Trimming stripped 1 base from V and 0 bases from J, with 16 bases between. The CDR3 covers 16 residues. CDR3 loop: CSARVRSGTSSYEQYF. The CDR3 DNA follows: TGCAGTGCTAGAGTACGTAGCGGAACTAGCTCCTACGAGCAGTACTTC.